The T cell receptor (beta chain) under discussion was sequenced for a study of shared clonotypes between healthy human individuals. Study-wide results and caveats: At large depth, rarefaction still showed sorted-subset sequencing to be incomplete. Shared clonotypes: roughly 4.5% naive CD4, about 3.3% naive CD8, roughly 2.4% memory CD4, about 0.4% memory CD8.

The V end was cut by 8 bases, the J end by 5 bases, with 12 bases between. The length of the CDR3 is 12 residues. The germline V gene has CDR1 MNHEY and CDR2 SVGAGI. Sequencing used immunoSEQ multiplex PCR; TCRdb keeps in-frame clones, though not all of them. The sample has 1,400,000 or so clones; 98% to 99% are singletons. The split of CD4+ cells yielded CD45RA+ naive and CD45RA-negative memory subsets. This clone came up once. As yet, its antigen is unknown. This chain uses TRBV6-5 with TRBJ2-5; D might be TRBD1 (6 bases). Sequenced: naive CD4+ T cells sorted from blood. The subset denotes: CD45RA+ positively selected. The source of this sequence is a man under 40 in good health. The CDR3 DNA sequence: TGTGCCAGCCGGGGACAAGCTGAGACCCAGTACTTC. Protein: CASRGQAETQYF.